This entry lists 14 T cell receptor beta chains sequenced from one sample in a study of OX40 agonist ivuxolimab in advanced cancers. Some clones are missing from TCRdb's copy, which holds only in-frame ones; the method was immunoSEQ multiplex PCR. The sample holds approximately 26,000 clones, 83% seen once. The input for sequencing was CD4+ or CD8+ T cells sorted from blood, taken in a trial of the OX40 agonist ivuxolimab. The receptor source for this set is an adult with an advanced solid tumor such as melanoma, head and neck, liver or kidney cancer.

This chain connects TRBV27 to TRBJ2-3; D is undetermined. CDR1 is MNHEY and CDR2 is SMNVEV in the germline V gene (reference sequence). This CDR3 is 17 amino acids long. V dropped 4 bases and J dropped 2 bases, with 19 bases sitting between them. In DNA, the CDR3 is TGTGCCAGCAGTTCCCTCCCCTGGGGTTGGGTCACAGATACGCAGTATTTT. Translation: CASSSLPWGWVTDTQYF.

The chain carries TRBV5-1 and TRBJ2-2; D remains ambiguous. Germline assignment: CDR1 SGHRS and CDR2 YFSETQ. The CDR3 totals 12 residues. Trimming took off 0 bases at V and 7 bases at J, with 4 bases between the two ends. CDR3 loop: CASSLASGELFF. The CDR3 coding sequence is TGCGCCAGCAGCTTGGCTAGCGGGGAGCTGTTTTTT.

The CDR3 bases are TGTGCCAGCAGTCCACAGGGGACCGAGCAGTACTTC. This gives the protein CASSPQGTEQYF. The chain carries TRBV6-6 and TRBJ2-7; 7 bases fit TRBD1. From germline, CDR1 is MNHNY and CDR2 SVGAGI (reference sequence). The length of the CDR3 is 12 residues. The V segment lost 5 bases and the J segment 6 bases; nucleotides outside the gene matches: 4.

V is TRBV7-9 and J is TRBJ1-2, with TRBD1 identical over 9 bases. The V gene's germline CDR1 is SEHNR and CDR2 FQNEAQ (reference sequence). CDR3 length: 16 residues. Trimming removed 0 bases from V and 4 bases from J; junction bases left unmatched: 6. For the CDR3, the DNA is TGTGCCAGCAGCTTAGCCCCCGGGACAGGGATCTATGGCTACACCTTC. Protein: CASSLAPGTGIYGYTF.

V gene TRBV19 combines with J gene TRBJ1-1; D might be TRBD1 (5 bases). Germline V CDR1 and CDR2: LNHDA, SQIVND (reference sequence). V shed 1 base and J shed 5 bases, with 8 bases lying between them. This CDR3 has 13 amino acids. The CDR3 DNA reads as TGTGCCAGTAGTATAGGGAAGGGGACTGAAGCTTTCTTT. Its translation: CASSIGKGTEAFF.

The V and J genes are TRBV11-1 and TRBJ2-2; 11 bases align to TRBD2. Germline assignment: CDR1 SGHAT and CDR2 FQDESV (reference sequence). The CDR3 runs 15 residues. V shed 4 bases and J 5 bases; nucleotides not matched to a gene: 3. CDR3 region: CASSYLAGGTGELFF. The CDR3 bases are TGTGCCAGCAGCTACCTAGCGGGGGGTACCGGGGAGCTGTTTTTT.

V is TRBV27 and J is TRBJ2-7, with TRBD1 identical over 10 bases. The germline V gene has CDR1 MNHEY and CDR2 SMNVEV (reference sequence). The CDR3 runs 15 residues. The trim removed 3 bases at V and 2 bases at J, leaving 4 bases unmatched. CDR3 sequence: CASSFSGQGAYEQYF. The CDR3 nucleotides are TGTGCCAGCAGTTTTTCCGGACAGGGGGCCTACGAGCAGTACTTC.

J is TRBJ2-1 and V is TRBV13; tentatively, D is TRBD2 (7 bases). The CDR3 covers 15 residues. Trimming took off 5 bases at V and 6 bases at J, with 17 bases between the two ends. Per the germline V gene, CDR1 is PRHDT and CDR2 is FYEKMQ (reference sequence). The CDR3 nucleotides read TGTGCCAGCAGCCGTTGGGGGGGGCATACCAATGAGCAGTTCTTC. Its translation is CASSRWGGHTNEQFF.

The rearrangement uses TRBV27 and TRBJ2-4; TRBD1 aligns across 8 bases. With V trimmed by 3 bases and J by 6 bases, 4 bases remained unmatched. This CDR3 spans 14 amino acids. The germline gives CDR1 MNHEY, CDR2 SMNVEV (reference sequence). The CDR3, as DNA: TGTGCCAGCAGTTTTGGGACAGGTCCAAACATTCAGTACTTC. It encodes CASSFGTGPNIQYF.

The genes are TRBV6-1 and TRBJ2-6; D might be TRBD1 or TRBD2, each matching 5 bases. Germline lookup yields CDR1 MNHNS and CDR2 SASEGT. This CDR3 spans 16 amino acids. V lost 2 bases and J 0 bases, leaving 8 bases between the germline ends. CDR3 in amino acids: CASSELGGSGANVLTF. The CDR3 region has the DNA TGTGCCAGCAGTGAACTTGGGGGCTCTGGGGCCAACGTCCTGACTTTC.

This chain links TRBV20-1 with TRBJ2-1; D is unresolved. Looked up from germline, CDR1 is DFQATT and CDR2 is SNEGSKA (reference sequence). Trimming removed 3 bases from V and 4 bases from J, with 4 bases in between. The CDR3 totals 11 residues. CDR3 in DNA: TGCAGTGCTAGGATGTACAATGAGCAGTTCTTC. This translates into CSARMYNEQFF.

This chain joins TRBV2 and TRBJ1-3; tentatively, D is TRBD1 (6 bases). V dropped 0 bases and J dropped 3 bases, with 12 bases sitting between them. This CDR3 is built from 16 residues. Germline CDR1 is SNHLY and CDR2 is FYNNEI. The CDR3 DNA sequence: TGTGCCAGCAGTGAAGCGCAGGGGCCAGGTGGAAACACCATATATTTT. It specifies CASSEAQGPGGNTIYF.

V gene TRBV7-6 combines with J gene TRBJ2-1; the D gene could be TRBD1 or TRBD2 (5 bases each). This CDR3 is 16 amino acids long. The V and J ends lost 2 bases and 0 bases respectively, with 11 bases between them. CDR1 and CDR2 from the germline V gene are SGHVS and FNYEAQ. The CDR3 DNA reads as TGTGCCAGCAGCTTACAGGGACCTAGCTCCTACAATGAGCAGTTCTTC. Translation gives CASSLQGPSSYNEQFF.

This sequence joins TRBV11-1 and TRBJ2-5; 9 bases agree with TRBD2. The CDR3 runs 15 residues. Germline V gene data show CDR1 as SGHAT and CDR2 as FQDESV (reference sequence). Trimming took 3 bases from V and 4 from J; bases not matched to a gene: 6. In nucleotides, the CDR3 is TGTGCCAGCAGCTTCGAGCGGGGGGTGGGAGAGACCCAGTACTTC. It encodes CASSFERGVGETQYF.